This T cell receptor beta chain was found in a study of Graves' ophthalmopathy and Graves' hyperthyroidism. About this clonotype: Antigen specificity is unknown.

Regarding the study as a whole: With a specificity of just over 72% and a sensitivity of 70% to 71%, the model predicted ophthalmopathy progression.

RNA served as the template for amplifying TCR beta CDR3 regions. The workflow started with a first-round RT-PCR run with HTBI primers and then moved on to a second-round multiplex PCR. TCRdb reprocessed the multiplex PCR reads with MiXCR, giving one entry per CDR3 protein. The sample gives about 58,000 distinct CDR3 sequences, approximately 52% of which show up once; roughly 5% is in the top ten. The authors used Ficoll-Paque density gradient centrifugation to separate PBMCs. The input was roughly 10 ml of fresh peripheral blood. This CDR3 is 15 amino acids long. CDR1 KGHDR and CDR2 SFDVKD come from the germline V gene. Trimming shortened V by 11 bases and J by 6 bases, and 24 bases separated the two germline ends.

The V call is TRBV24-1, the J call TRBJ1-1; D uncertain. The sample consisted of peripheral blood. The origin of this receptor is an adult woman with Graves' ophthalmopathy. The CDR3 loop reads CASSFLTGGNAEAFF. The CDR3 coding sequence is TGTGCCAGCAGCTTCCTCACCGGAGGAAACGCTGAAGCTTTCTTT.